The clone carrying this TCR beta chain was found a few times. This same CDR3 is encoded by further DNA sequences in the sample. This sample was taken from a study of blood T cell repertoires in COVID-19. Study as a whole: The analysed material was cDNA or gDNA that came from T cells, B-cell-depleted T cells, or PBMCs.

V dropped 4 bases and J dropped 0 bases, with 8 bases sitting between them. There are 13 residues in the CDR3. The germline CDR1 and CDR2 sequences are SGHDT and YYEEEE. This table comes from immunoSEQ multiplex PCR, and its TCRdb copy is limited to in-frame clones, with some not included. The sample lists approximately 250,000 clones, more than 85% occurring once. The specimen sequenced was peripheral blood. The origin of this receptor is a man between 18 and 29 years old with active or convalescent COVID-19. The chain couples TRBV5-6 to TRBJ2-7, with a tentative D call TRBD1 (5 bases). The CDR3 region has the DNA TGTGCCAGCAGCCCAGGGCTCTCCTACGAGCAGTACTTC. This translates into CASSPGLSYEQYF. The full variable domain, completed using reference TRBV5-6 and TRBJ2-7, is DAGVTQSPTHLIKTRGQQVTLRCSPKSGHDTVSWYQQALGQGPQFIFQYYEEEERQRGNFPDRFSGHQFPNYSSELNVNALLLGDSALYLCASSPGLSYEQYFGPGTRLTVT.